The rows below give T cell receptor beta chains drawn from one sample of a study of cytomegalovirus exposure and HLA in healthy donors. The table came from immunoSEQ multiplex PCR; TCRdb's copy has only in-frame clones and leaves some out. In the table there are fewer than 200,000 clones, approximately 79% of which are singletons. The sequencing input was PBMCs. These receptors were collected from a woman in her forties or fifties in good health and CMV-seropositive. Each CDR3 is given without its conserved first and last residue. The D gene is left open where the match is weak.

V gene,D gene,J gene,CDR3 protein
TRBV30,NA,TRBJ1-5,AWRGGSNQPQH
TRBV7-9,TRBD1,TRBJ1-3,ASSFRQGLSGNTIY
TRBV5-6,TRBD1,TRBJ2-2,ASSYGQGVSGELF
TRBV4-3,NA,TRBJ1-1,ASSRDRNTEAF
TRBV4-1,NA,TRBJ1-1,ASSQDPNSEAF
TRBV18,TRBD2,TRBJ2-7,ASSPGLADTYEQY
TRBV4-1,NA,TRBJ2-3,ASRPGPSDTQY
TRBV9,NA,TRBJ1-5,ASSVRDNGSNQPQH
TRBV21-1,NA,TRBJ2-3,ASSVSGLRTDTQY
TRBV2,NA,TRBJ2-2,ASTLEVLDTGELF
TRBV7-9,NA,TRBJ2-3,ASSLRAGLTDTQY
TRBV7-2,TRBD2,TRBJ2-5,ASSDRPGTKETQY
TRBV4-1,TRBD1,TRBJ2-2,ASSQDTADRGMTGELF
TRBV15,NA,TRBJ2-1,ATSRGVGNEQF
TRBV25-1,TRBD1,TRBJ2-7,ASTDRDSYEQY
TRBV9,NA,TRBJ2-7,ASSVGQGTYEQY
TRBV19,NA,TRBJ2-3,ASSPPGLRDTQY
TRBV5-4,NA,TRBJ1-5,ASSKEGVGQPQH
TRBV2,NA,TRBJ1-5,ASSKRGSNQPQH
TRBV6-1,TRBD1,TRBJ1-5,ASRDITGGRQPQH
TRBV6-1,NA,TRBJ2-3,ASSSSGVRTDTQY
TRBV6-5,NA,TRBJ1-1,ASSPRDTEAF
TRBV7-6,NA,TRBJ1-2,ASSPSLGVQDGYT
TRBV2,NA,TRBJ2-1,ASSFRVSGNEQF
TRBV7-2,TRBD2,TRBJ2-5,ASSLAGAQETQY
TRBV28,TRBD1,TRBJ1-2,ASSPGGQGIIYGYT
TRBV7-8,TRBD2,TRBJ2-7,ASSSGGLASSYEQY
TRBV5-1,NA,TRBJ1-4,ASSLAGDSEKLF
TRBV27,NA,TRBJ1-5,ASRTRNQPQH
TRBV7-3,TRBD2,TRBJ2-2,ASSPPGLPNGELF
TRBV30,TRBD2,TRBJ2-5,AWSGGGYTQETQY
TRBV30,TRBD1,TRBJ2-1,AWAGTGHISDEQF
TRBV10-3,TRBD2,TRBJ2-7,AIRPGTNYEQY
TRBV6-5,TRBD1,TRBJ1-6,ASRRQGPGSPLH
TRBV9,NA,TRBJ2-1,ASSVGQEYNEQF
TRBV7-2,NA,TRBJ2-7,ASSRAYEQY
TRBV6-1,TRBD1,TRBJ1-2,ASTERGGADYGYT
TRBV4-3,NA,TRBJ1-1,ASSQEAGPPLNTEAF
TRBV5-1,TRBD1,TRBJ2-1,ASSSRDRGPNEQF
TRBV19,NA,TRBJ2-5,ASSIGGGTETQY
TRBV5-1,TRBD2,TRBJ2-2,ASSLSGLAAANTGELF
TRBV2,TRBD1,TRBJ2-6,ASSRDSLNSGANVLT
TRBV5-1,TRBD2,TRBJ2-1,ASSPGTITYNEQF
TRBV7-7,TRBD2,TRBJ2-3,ASSPGTSGRTDTQY
TRBV29-1,TRBD2,TRBJ2-1,SVAGTSGRRNEQF
TRBV11-2,TRBD2,TRBJ2-5,ASSPRLAAQETQY
TRBV7-2,NA,TRBJ2-3,ASNRPSSGYTQY
TRBV7-3,TRBD1,NA,ASSIDRGPYEQY
TRBV18,NA,TRBJ2-3,ASSHYTDTQY
TRBV27,NA,NA,ASSPKTSYSYEQY
TRBV19,TRBD1,TRBJ1-1,ASSMGQGASEAF
TRBV28,NA,TRBJ1-1,ASSLKNTEAF
TRBV9,TRBD2,TRBJ2-1,ASSLGLDSYNEQF
TRBV30,TRBD1,TRBJ1-5,AWSAKKQGVSNQPQH
TRBV27,NA,TRBJ2-5,ASSRSRLAGLETQY
TRBV19,NA,TRBJ1-1,ASSRGVATEAF
TRBV5-1,NA,TRBJ2-3,ASSSGTFSTDTQY
TRBV28,TRBD2,TRBJ2-3,ASSDGTSGRAVTDTQY
TRBV2,TRBD1,TRBJ1-5,ASSATGVDSNQPQH
TRBV2,TRBD1,TRBJ2-7,ASRDRGTAYEQY